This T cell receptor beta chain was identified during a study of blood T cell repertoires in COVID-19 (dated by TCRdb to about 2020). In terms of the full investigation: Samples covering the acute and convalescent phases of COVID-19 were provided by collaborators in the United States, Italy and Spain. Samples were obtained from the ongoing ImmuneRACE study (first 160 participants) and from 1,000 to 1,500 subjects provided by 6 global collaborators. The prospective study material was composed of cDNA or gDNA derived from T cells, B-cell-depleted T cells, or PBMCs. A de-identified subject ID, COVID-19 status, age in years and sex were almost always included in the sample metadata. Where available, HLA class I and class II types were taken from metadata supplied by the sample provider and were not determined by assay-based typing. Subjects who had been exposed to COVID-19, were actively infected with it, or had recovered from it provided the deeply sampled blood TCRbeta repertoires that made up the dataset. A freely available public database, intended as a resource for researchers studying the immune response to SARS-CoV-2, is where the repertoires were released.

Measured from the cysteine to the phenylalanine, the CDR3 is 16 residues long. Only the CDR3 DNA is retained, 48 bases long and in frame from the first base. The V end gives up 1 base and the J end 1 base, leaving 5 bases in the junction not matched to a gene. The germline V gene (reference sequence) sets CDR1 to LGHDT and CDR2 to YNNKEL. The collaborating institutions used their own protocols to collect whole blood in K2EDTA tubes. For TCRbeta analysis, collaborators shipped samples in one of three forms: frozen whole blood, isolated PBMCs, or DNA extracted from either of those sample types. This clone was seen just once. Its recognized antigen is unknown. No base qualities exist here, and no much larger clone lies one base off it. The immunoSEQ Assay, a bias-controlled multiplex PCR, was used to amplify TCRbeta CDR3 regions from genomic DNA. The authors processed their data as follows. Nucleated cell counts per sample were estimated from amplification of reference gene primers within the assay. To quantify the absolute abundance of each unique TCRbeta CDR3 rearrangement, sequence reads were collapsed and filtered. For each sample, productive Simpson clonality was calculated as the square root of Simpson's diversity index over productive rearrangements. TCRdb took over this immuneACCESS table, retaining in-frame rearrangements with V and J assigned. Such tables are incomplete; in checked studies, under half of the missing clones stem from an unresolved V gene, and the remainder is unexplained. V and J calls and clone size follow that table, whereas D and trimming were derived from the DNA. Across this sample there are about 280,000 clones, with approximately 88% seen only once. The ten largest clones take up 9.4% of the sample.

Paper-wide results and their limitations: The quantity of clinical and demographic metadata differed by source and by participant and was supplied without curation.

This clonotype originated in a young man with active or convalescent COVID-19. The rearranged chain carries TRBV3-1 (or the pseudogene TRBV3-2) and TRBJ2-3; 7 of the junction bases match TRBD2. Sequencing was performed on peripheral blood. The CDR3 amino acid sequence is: CASSQVWTRRTDTQYF. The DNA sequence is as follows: TGTGCCAGCAGCCAAGTTTGGACTAGACGCACAGATACGCAGTATTTT.